Detailed here is one T cell receptor beta chain. This sample is drawn from a study of cytomegalovirus exposure and HLA in healthy donors. Study-wide background: The study placed approximately 80% of its roughly 410 genotyped donors in the Caucasian-associated ancestry cluster.

The PCR used 60 Vbeta and 13 Jbeta primers. Clones were read by immunoSEQ multiplex PCR, and TCRdb kept only the in-frame ones, dropping some. The data contain about 150,000 clones, approximately 90% of them singletons. Per germline, CDR1 LNHNV and CDR2 YYDKDF (reference sequence). The V end lost 3 bases, the J end lost 4 bases, and 4 bases lay between the germline ends. This CDR3 spans 12 amino acids. The sequenced sample consisted of PBMCs. The clonotype originates from a woman in her 30s in good health and CMV-seronegative. The chain uses TRBV15 and TRBJ2-1; D is unclear. This CDR3 is CATSRQYNEQFF. The DNA of the CDR3 is TGTGCCACCAGCAGGCAGTACAATGAGCAGTTCTTC.